These T cell receptor beta chains were read from a single sample in a study of blood T cells in healthy people across ages. TCRdb itself ran the 5' RACE reads through MiXCR, one entry per CDR3 protein. The table shows approximately 810,000 distinct CDR3 sequences, with under 40% occurring only once. The sequenced material came from blood. The origin of the receptors is a man younger than 35 in good health. CDR3s leave out the opening cysteine and the closing phenylalanine or tryptophan.

>TRBV4-1|TRBJ2-1
ASSQEEAGGRF
>TRBV3-1|TRBJ2-7
ASSQDRIYEQY
>TRBV6-2/TRBV6-3|TRBJ2-7
ASSPRDRSAFFNEQY
>TRBV4-1|TRBJ1-2
ASSQEAGTGPKLGGYT
>TRBV4-2|NA
ASSQEALAGYNEQY
>TRBV20-1|TRBJ1-5
SASEGHSNSNQPQH
>TRBV4-1|TRBJ2-3
ASSKRSADTQY
>TRBV20-1|TRBJ2-3
SALSSTDTQY
>TRBV3-1|TRBJ1-2
ASSLTGGSDGYT
>TRBV7-9|TRBJ2-1
ASSPGQGAKKEQF
>TRBV27|TRBJ1-5
ASSRGIGGGNQPQH
>TRBV5-1|TRBJ1-4
ASSLGDSRNEKLF